This T cell receptor (beta chain) was captured in a study of blood T cells in healthy people across ages. About the research overall: Template-switching capture recovered about one barcoded beta molecule per two T cells.

The table lists this clonotype with a few counts. Its antigen is unidentified. Study-wide findings and caveats: Possibly, changes in expanded clonotypes were confounded because donor CMV status was unknown. Diversity was higher, and naive CD4+ cells more numerous, in long-lived donors than in aged donors.

A second PCR of about 7 to 12 cycles used a sample-barcoded 5' primer and a J-beta primer mix. Each cDNA molecule was tagged by a template-switch adaptor with 12 random nucleotides. From the 5' RACE reads, TCRdb called clonotypes with MiXCR, one entry per CDR3 protein. Altogether hundreds of thousands of distinct CDR3 sequences are present, approximately 53% being singletons, with the ten largest covering approximately 40%. V was pared by 4 bases and J by 2 bases, with 20 bases between. Germline CDR1 and CDR2: LGHNA and YNFKEQ. This CDR3 contains 17 residues. The chain uses TRBV4-2 and TRBJ1-2, with TRBD1 as a possible D gene (5 bases). The sample comprised blood. This TCR derives from an elderly man in good health. CDR3 residues: CASSPGQRETVNYGYTF. In DNA form, the CDR3 reads TGTGCCAGCAGCCCAGGGCAGCGTGAAACAGTGAACTATGGCTACACCTTC.